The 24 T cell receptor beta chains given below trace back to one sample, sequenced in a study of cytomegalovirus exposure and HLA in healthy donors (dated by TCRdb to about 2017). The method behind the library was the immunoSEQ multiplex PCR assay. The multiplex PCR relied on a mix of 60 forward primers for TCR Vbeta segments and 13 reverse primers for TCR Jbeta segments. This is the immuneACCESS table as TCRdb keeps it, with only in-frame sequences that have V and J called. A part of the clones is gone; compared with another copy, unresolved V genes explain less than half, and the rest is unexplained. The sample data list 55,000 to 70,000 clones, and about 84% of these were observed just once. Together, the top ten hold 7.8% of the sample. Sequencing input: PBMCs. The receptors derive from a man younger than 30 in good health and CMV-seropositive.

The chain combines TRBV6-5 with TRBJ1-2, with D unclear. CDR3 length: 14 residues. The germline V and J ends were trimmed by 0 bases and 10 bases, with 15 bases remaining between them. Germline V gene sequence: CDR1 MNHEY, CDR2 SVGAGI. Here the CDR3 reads CASSYSSPGGAYTF. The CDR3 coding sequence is TGTGCCAGCAGTTACTCGTCCCCGGGAGGTGCCTACACCTTC.

CDR3 residues: CASSHRDSRFYEQYF. Written as DNA, the CDR3 is TGTGCCAGCAGTCACCGGGACAGCCGTTTCTACGAGCAGTACTTC. The chain links TRBV14 to TRBJ2-7; TRBD1 agrees at 7 bases. The CDR3 is 15 amino acids. Looked up from germline, CDR1 is SGHDN and CDR2 is FVKESK. J was trimmed by 3 bases and V by 6 bases; bases with no gene match: 11.

The CDR3 is CASSRGAVEAFF. DNA of the CDR3: TGTGCCAGCAGCCGGGGGGCAGTTGAAGCTTTCTTT. This rearrangement joins TRBV6-6 to TRBJ1-1; D possibly corresponds to TRBD1 (6 bases). This CDR3 contains 12 residues. Germline CDR1 is MNHNY and CDR2 is SVGAGI (reference sequence). V lost 6 bases to trimming and J lost 7 bases, with 12 bases between them.

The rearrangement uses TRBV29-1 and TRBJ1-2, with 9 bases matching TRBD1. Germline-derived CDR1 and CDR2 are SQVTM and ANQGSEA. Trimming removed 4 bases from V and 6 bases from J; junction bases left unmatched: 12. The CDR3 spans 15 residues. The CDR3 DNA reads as TGCAGCGTTGTGACAAAACGGGGACAGGGCAATGGCTACACCTTC. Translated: CSVVTKRGQGNGYTF. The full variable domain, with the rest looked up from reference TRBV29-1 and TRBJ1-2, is SAVISQKPSRDICQRGTSLTIQCQVDSQVTMMFWYRQQPGQSLTLIATANQGSEATYESGFVIDKFPISRPNLTFSTLTVSNMSPEDSSIYLCSVVTKRGQGNGYTFGSGTRLTVV.

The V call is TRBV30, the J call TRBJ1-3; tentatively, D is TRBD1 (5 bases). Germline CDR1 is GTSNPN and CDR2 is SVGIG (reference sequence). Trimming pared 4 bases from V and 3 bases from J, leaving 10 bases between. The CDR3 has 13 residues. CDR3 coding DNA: TGTGCCTGGATGGGGGGGAATGGAAACACCATATATTTT. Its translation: CAWMGGNGNTIYF.

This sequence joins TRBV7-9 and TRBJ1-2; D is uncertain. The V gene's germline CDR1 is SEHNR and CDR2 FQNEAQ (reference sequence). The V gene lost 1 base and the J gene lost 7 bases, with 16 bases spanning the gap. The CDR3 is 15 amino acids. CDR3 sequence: CASSLVAVPDVGYTF. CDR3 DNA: TGTGCCAGCAGCTTAGTAGCGGTCCCAGACGTTGGCTACACCTTC.

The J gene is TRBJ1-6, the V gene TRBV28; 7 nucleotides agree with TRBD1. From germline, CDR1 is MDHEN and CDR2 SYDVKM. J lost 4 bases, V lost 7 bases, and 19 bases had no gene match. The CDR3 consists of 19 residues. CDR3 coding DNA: TGTGCCAGCACTATTTCACAGGGGTTAGGGGCCCTATATAATTCACCCCTCCACTTT. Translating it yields CASTISQGLGALYNSPLHF.

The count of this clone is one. The CDR3 here is CAWSPAGGNYGYTF. CDR3 bases: TGTGCCTGGAGTCCAGCAGGGGGGAACTATGGCTACACCTTC. The chain combines TRBV30 with TRBJ1-2, with 7 bases matching TRBD1. Germline loops: CDR1 GTSNPN, CDR2 SVGIG (reference sequence). CDR3 length: 14 residues. The V segment lost 2 bases and the J segment 2 bases; nucleotides outside the gene matches: 5.

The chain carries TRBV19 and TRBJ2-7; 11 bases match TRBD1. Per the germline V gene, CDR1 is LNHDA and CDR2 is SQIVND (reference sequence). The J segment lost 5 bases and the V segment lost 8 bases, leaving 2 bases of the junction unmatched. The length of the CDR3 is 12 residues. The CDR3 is CASGQGADEQYF. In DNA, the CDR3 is TGTGCCAGTGGACAGGGGGCGGACGAGCAGTACTTC.

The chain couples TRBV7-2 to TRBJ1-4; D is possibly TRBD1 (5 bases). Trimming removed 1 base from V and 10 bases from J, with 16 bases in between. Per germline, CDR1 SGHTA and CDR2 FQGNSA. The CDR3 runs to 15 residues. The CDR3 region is CASSLDRKDRGKLFF. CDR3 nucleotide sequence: TGTGCCAGCAGCTTAGATCGGAAGGATAGGGGAAAACTGTTTTTT.

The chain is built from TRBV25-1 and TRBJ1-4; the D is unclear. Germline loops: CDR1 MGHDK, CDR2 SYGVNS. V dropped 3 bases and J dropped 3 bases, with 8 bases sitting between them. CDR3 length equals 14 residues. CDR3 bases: TGTGCCAGCAGTGAGGGCGGGCCTAATGAAAAACTGTTTTTT. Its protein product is CASSEGGPNEKLFF. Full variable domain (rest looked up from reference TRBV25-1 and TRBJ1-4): EADIYQTPRYLVIGTGKKITLECSQTMGHDKMYWYQQDPGMELHLIHYSYGVNSTEKGDLSSESTVSRIRTEHFPLTLESARPSHTSQYLCASSEGGPNEKLFFGSGTQLSVL.

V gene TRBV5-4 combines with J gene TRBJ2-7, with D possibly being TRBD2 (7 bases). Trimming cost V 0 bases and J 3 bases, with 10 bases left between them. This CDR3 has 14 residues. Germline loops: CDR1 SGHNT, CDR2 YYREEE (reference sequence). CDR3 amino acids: CASSLEGGGYEQYF. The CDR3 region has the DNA TGTGCCAGCAGCTTGGAGGGGGGGGGCTACGAGCAGTACTTC.

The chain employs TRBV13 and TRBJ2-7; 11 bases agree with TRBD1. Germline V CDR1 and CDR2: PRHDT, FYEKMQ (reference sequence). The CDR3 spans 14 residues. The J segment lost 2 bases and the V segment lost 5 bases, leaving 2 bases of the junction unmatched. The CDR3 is CASSGGQGAYEQYF. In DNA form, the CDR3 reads TGTGCCAGCAGCGGGGGACAGGGGGCCTACGAGCAGTACTTC.

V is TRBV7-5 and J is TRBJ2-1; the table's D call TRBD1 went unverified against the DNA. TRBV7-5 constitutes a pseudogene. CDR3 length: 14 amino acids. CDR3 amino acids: CARSLPGVGNEQFF. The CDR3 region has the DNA TGTGCCAGAAGCTTACCAGGGGTCGGTAATGAGCAGTTCTTC.

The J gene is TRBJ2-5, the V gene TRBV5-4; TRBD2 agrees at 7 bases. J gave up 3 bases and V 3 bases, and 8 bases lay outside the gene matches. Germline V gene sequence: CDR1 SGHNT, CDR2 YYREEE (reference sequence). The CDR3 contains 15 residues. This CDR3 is CASSSSGLAEETQYF. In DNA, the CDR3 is TGTGCCAGCAGCTCTTCCGGGCTAGCGGAAGAGACCCAGTACTTC.

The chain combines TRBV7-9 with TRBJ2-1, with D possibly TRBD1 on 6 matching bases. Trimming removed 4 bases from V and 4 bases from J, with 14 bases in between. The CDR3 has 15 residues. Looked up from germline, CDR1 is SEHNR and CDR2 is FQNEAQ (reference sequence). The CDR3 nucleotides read TGTGCCAGCAGCTCTTACAGGGTGATGTACAATGAGCAGTTCTTC. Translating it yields CASSSYRVMYNEQFF.

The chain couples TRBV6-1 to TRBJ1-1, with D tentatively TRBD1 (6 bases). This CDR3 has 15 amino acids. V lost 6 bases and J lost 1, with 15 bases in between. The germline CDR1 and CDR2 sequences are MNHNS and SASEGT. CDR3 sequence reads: CASSPAGDRNTEAFF. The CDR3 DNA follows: TGTGCCAGCAGCCCCGCAGGGGATAGGAACACTGAAGCTTTCTTT.

The CDR3 loop is CAWTRTGVRQPQHF. The CDR3 region has the DNA TGTGCCTGGACTAGGACAGGGGTCAGGCAGCCCCAGCATTTT. The chain has TRBV30 and TRBJ1-5; TRBD1 agrees at 9 bases. V trimming: 4 bases; J trimming: 7 bases; junction bases outside the gene matches: 8. The length of the CDR3 is 14 residues. Germline V gene data show CDR1 as GTSNPN and CDR2 as SVGIG (reference sequence).

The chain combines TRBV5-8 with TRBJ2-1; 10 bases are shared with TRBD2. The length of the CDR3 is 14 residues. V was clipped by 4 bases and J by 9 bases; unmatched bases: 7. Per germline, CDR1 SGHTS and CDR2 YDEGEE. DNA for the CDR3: TGTGCCAGCAGCACCGAGCGGGAGGGCCGTGAGCAGTTCTTC. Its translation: CASSTEREGREQFF.

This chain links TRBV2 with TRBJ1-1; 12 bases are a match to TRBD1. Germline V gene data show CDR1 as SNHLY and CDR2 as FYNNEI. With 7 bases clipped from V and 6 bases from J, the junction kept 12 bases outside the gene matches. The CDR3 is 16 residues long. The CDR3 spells CASIRAGTGGRPEAFF. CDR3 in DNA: TGTGCCAGCATTCGGGCCGGGACAGGGGGCAGGCCTGAAGCTTTCTTT.

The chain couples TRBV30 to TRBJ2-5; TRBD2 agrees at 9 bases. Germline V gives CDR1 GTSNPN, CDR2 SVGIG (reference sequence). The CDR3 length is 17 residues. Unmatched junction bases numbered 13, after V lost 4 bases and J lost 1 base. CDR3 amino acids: CAWKLAGVVSLQETQYF. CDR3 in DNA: TGTGCCTGGAAATTAGCGGGAGTTGTAAGCCTCCAAGAGACCCAGTACTTC. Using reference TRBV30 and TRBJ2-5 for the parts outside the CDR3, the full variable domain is SQTIHQWPATLVQPVGSPLSLECTVEGTSNPNLYWYRQAAGRGLQLLFYSVGIGQISSEVPQNLSASRPQDRQFILSSKKLLLSDSGFYLCAWKLAGVVSLQETQYFGPGTRLLVL.

The CDR3 reads CASSLEGGQLTDTQYF. As DNA, the CDR3 is TGTGCCAGCAGCCTAGAGGGAGGGCAGCTCACAGATACGCAGTATTTT. The rearrangement joins TRBV9 to TRBJ2-3; 7 positions match TRBD2. The CDR3 consists of 16 residues. Germline CDR1 and CDR2: SGDLS and YYNGEE. J was trimmed by 2 bases and V by 4 bases; bases with no gene match: 10. The complete variable domain, with remaining parts taken from reference TRBV9 and TRBJ2-3, reads DSGVTQTPKHLITATGQRVTLRCSPRSGDLSVYWYQQSLDQGLQFLIQYYNGEERAKGNILERFSAQQFPDLHSELNLSSLELGDSALYFCASSLEGGQLTDTQYFGPGTRLTVL.

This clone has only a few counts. CDR3 amino acids: CASSLVSVTGELFF. CDR3 sequence (DNA): TGTGCCAGCAGCTTAGTCTCGGTCACCGGGGAGCTGTTTTTT. The genes are TRBV7-9 and TRBJ2-2, with no clear D. V lost 1 base to trimming and J lost 4 bases, with 7 bases between them. CDR1 is SEHNR and CDR2 is FQNEAQ in the germline V gene (reference sequence). CDR3 size: 14 residues.

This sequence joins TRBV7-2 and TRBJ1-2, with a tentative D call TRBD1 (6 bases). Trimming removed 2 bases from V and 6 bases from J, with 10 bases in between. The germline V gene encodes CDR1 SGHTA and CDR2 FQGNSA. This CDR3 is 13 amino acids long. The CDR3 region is CASSLTGRDGYTF. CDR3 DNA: TGTGCCAGCAGCTTAACAGGGAGGGATGGCTACACCTTC.